This TCR beta chain stems from a study of T cell changes during pregnancy in multiple sclerosis. Repertoires were generated with immunoSEQ multiplex PCR, while TCRdb's copy carries only in-frame clones and drops some. The sample has about 60,000 clones, less than 95% seen once. The CDR3 length is 13 residues. Germline V gene lookup returns CDR1 GTSNPN and CDR2 SVGIG (reference sequence). With 2 bases removed from V and 4 bases from J, the gap between germline ends came to 9 bases. This clone was counted once. This sequence joins TRBV30 and TRBJ1-5; D perhaps matches TRBD1 (6 bases). Here the sequenced sample was CD4+ T cells from peripheral blood mononuclear cells, taken after pregnancy. This receptor was identified in a female donor in good health, enrolled as a control in a pregnancy study. In nucleotides, the CDR3 is TGTGCCTGGAGTTCCGACAGGAATCAGCCCCAGCATTTT. Residues: CAWSSDRNQPQHF.